These 29 T cell receptor beta chains came from one sample sequenced in a study of blood T cell repertoires in COVID-19. The assay was immunoSEQ multiplex PCR, and TCRdb's table has in-frame clones only and misses some. The sample lists roughly 230,000 clones, around four fifths seen once, with roughly 7.8% in the top ten. Sequencing was done on a sample of peripheral blood. These receptors were taken from a man aged 35 to 55 with active or convalescent COVID-19.

This clone was seen only a few times. This chain uses TRBV19 with TRBJ2-3, with D perhaps TRBD2 (6 bases). Per the germline V gene, CDR1 is LNHDA and CDR2 is SQIVND (reference sequence). The CDR3 has 13 amino acids. Trimming removed 8 bases from V and 6 bases from J, with 15 bases in between. As DNA, the CDR3 is TGTGCCAGTTCGGGACTGCGAGGGGATACGCAGTATTTT. It translates to CASSGLRGDTQYF.

The rearrangement uses TRBV10-3 and TRBJ2-3; TRBD2 matches at 8 bases. The ends lost 4 bases at V and 4 bases at J; junction bases unmatched: 10. The germline V gene has CDR1 ENHRY and CDR2 SYGVKD. The CDR3 totals 16 residues. CDR3 sequence: CAISGYGGGGADTQYF. The CDR3 DNA reads as TGTGCCATCAGTGGATACGGGGGGGGAGGGGCAGATACGCAGTATTTT.

This rearrangement joins TRBV4-1 to TRBJ2-3; 8 positions agree with TRBD1. Germline lookup yields CDR1 MGHRA and CDR2 YSYEKL. The CDR3 length is 18 residues. Losses at the gene ends were 2 bases for V and 1 base for J; bases not matched to a gene: 11. CDR3 sequence reads: CASSQNPGTGRGTDTQYF. For the CDR3, the DNA is TGCGCCAGCAGCCAAAATCCCGGGACAGGTCGGGGCACAGATACGCAGTATTTT.

The V call is TRBV6-5, the J call TRBJ1-2; the D is unclear. Germline V gives CDR1 MNHEY, CDR2 SVGAGI. Deletions cut 2 bases from V and 8 bases from J, with 15 bases between. This CDR3 is 14 amino acids long. The CDR3 bases are TGTGCCAGCAGTTACGAGAGGGAAAGCGGCGGCTACACCTTC. Amino acid sequence: CASSYERESGGYTF.

The gene calls are TRBV6-6 and TRBJ1-3, with TRBD1 matching over 8 bases. Germline lookup yields CDR1 MNHNY and CDR2 SVGAGI (reference sequence). Germline trimming cut 2 bases from V and 4 bases from J; bases unmatched to any gene: 7. The CDR3 runs 16 residues. In DNA form, the CDR3 reads TGTGCCAGCAGTTACCGGACAGGGAGTTCAGGAAACACCATATATTTT. The encoded protein is CASSYRTGSSGNTIYF.

CDR3 region: CASRGTATQGYTF. The CDR3 nucleotides read TGCGCCAGCAGGGGGACAGCCACGCAAGGCTACACCTTC. The chain carries TRBV5-1 and TRBJ1-2, with TRBD1 matching over 7 bases. The ends lost 5 bases at V and 8 bases at J; junction bases unmatched: 9. CDR1 and CDR2 from the germline V gene are SGHRS and YFSETQ. The CDR3 spans 13 residues.

The chain employs TRBV6-5 and TRBJ2-5; 9 bases are a match to TRBD1. The CDR3 extends over 15 amino acids. The junction had 10 bases not matched to a gene; V was cut back by 6 bases and J by 5 bases. Germline CDR1 MNHEY, CDR2 SVGAGI. The CDR3 DNA follows: TGTGCCAGCAGCCCCAAGGGGACAGGGCGGGAGACCCAGTACTTC. Translation gives CASSPKGTGRETQYF.

This chain uses TRBV6-5 with TRBJ1-1; TRBD1 matches 8 bases. The CDR3 length is 14 residues. Germline loops: CDR1 MNHEY, CDR2 SVGAGI. Trimming at V came to 5 bases and at J to 4 bases, leaving 6 bases not matched to a gene. As DNA, the CDR3 is TGTGCCAGCAGTACCGGACAGGGCGGCACTGAAGCTTTCTTT. Its translation is CASSTGQGGTEAFF.

V is TRBV30 and J is TRBJ2-7, with 14 bases matching TRBD2. From germline, CDR1 is GTSNPN and CDR2 SVGIG (reference sequence). J was trimmed by 7 bases and V by 4 bases; bases with no gene match: 6. The CDR3 spans 14 residues. CDR3 amino acids: CAWTGLAGDREQYF. CDR3 bases: TGTGCCTGGACGGGACTAGCGGGGGATAGAGAGCAGTACTTC. Variable domain in full (rest from reference TRBV30 and TRBJ2-7): SQTIHQWPATLVQPVGSPLSLECTVEGTSNPNLYWYRQAAGRGLQLLFYSVGIGQISSEVPQNLSASRPQDRQFILSSKKLLLSDSGFYLCAWTGLAGDREQYFGPGTRLTVT.

The chain is built from TRBV5-1 and TRBJ2-2; 8 bases fit TRBD2. Germline lookup yields CDR1 SGHRS and CDR2 YFSETQ. The CDR3 consists of 19 residues. V dropped 1 base and J dropped 1; count of bases not matched to a gene: 12. CDR3 sequence (DNA): TGCGCCAGCAGCTTGCCGCTAGCGGGCGGGAAGGAGAACACCGGGGAGCTGTTTTTT. This encodes CASSLPLAGGKENTGELFF.

V usage is TRBV6-6 and J usage is TRBJ1-3; D is unresolved. Germline V CDR1 and CDR2: MNHNY, SVGAGI (reference sequence). The V end was cut by 0 bases, the J end by 0 bases, with 6 bases between. The CDR3 is made up of 15 amino acids. The CDR3 protein is CASSYSGSSGNTIYF. The CDR3 DNA follows: TGTGCCAGCAGTTACTCCGGGAGCTCTGGAAACACCATATATTTT.

The V gene is TRBV3-1 (or the pseudogene TRBV3-2), the J gene TRBJ2-1; 7 positions agree with TRBD1. The CDR3 extends over 14 amino acids. Germline CDR1 and CDR2: LGHDT and YNNKEL (reference sequence). The junction had 5 bases not matched to a gene; V was cut back by 5 bases and J by 4 bases. This chain's CDR3 is CASSSGQPYNEQFF. The CDR3 DNA is TGTGCCAGCAGCTCGGGACAGCCGTACAATGAGCAGTTCTTC.

The chain recombines TRBV7-9 with TRBJ2-2; possible D gene TRBD1, 7 bases. From germline, CDR1 is SEHNR and CDR2 FQNEAQ (reference sequence). The CDR3 has 15 residues. Trimming cost V 3 bases and J 5 bases, with 13 bases left between them. The CDR3 DNA follows: TGTGCCAGCAGCTTTATAGCAGGGGGGACCGGGGAGCTGTTTTTT. Its translation: CASSFIAGGTGELFF.

This chain uses TRBV6-5 with TRBJ2-1; the match to TRBD2 covers 10 bases. CDR1 is MNHEY, CDR2 SVGAGI, per germline. The CDR3 loop spans 15 amino acids. V shed 6 bases and J 9 bases; nucleotides not matched to a gene: 11. CDR3 in DNA: TGTGCCAGCAGGAGGGCTAGCGGGAGCCATAGTGAGCAGTTCTTC. Translating it yields CASRRASGSHSEQFF.

The chain has TRBV24-1 and TRBJ2-1, with 10 bases fitting TRBD2. Trimming took 7 bases from V and 7 from J; bases not matched to a gene: 9. CDR3 length equals 15 residues. Germline CDR1 KGHDR, CDR2 SFDVKD. The CDR3 sequence: CATSVAGGSGNEQFF. The CDR3 DNA sequence: TGTGCCACCAGCGTAGCGGGAGGTAGCGGAAATGAGCAGTTCTTC.

V usage is TRBV6-5 and J usage is TRBJ1-2; TRBD1 might be the D (5 bases). The V and J ends lost 7 bases and 4 bases respectively, with 19 bases between them. This CDR3 is 15 amino acids long. The germline V gene has CDR1 MNHEY and CDR2 SVGAGI. The CDR3 region is CASKIRVGQGYGYTF. In nucleotides, the CDR3 is TGTGCCAGCAAAATAAGGGTCGGGCAGGGCTATGGCTACACCTTC.

With respect to this clone: An end of the junction differs from the germline gene, which may be a read error. The CDR3 DNA reads TGTGCCAGCAGCAGACTAGATCCGCAGTATTTT. Residues: CASSRLDPQYF. This chain connects TRBV2 to TRBJ2-3, with D tentatively TRBD2 (6 bases). Germline loops: CDR1 SNHLY, CDR2 FYNNEI. The CDR3 runs to 11 residues.

This clone showed up just a few times. V is TRBV5-4 and J is TRBJ1-3; D gene unclear. The CDR3 contains 17 residues. The ends were cut back, 0 bases at V and 2 bases at J, with 15 bases in the middle. CDR1 and CDR2 (germline): SGHNT, YYREEE (reference sequence). CDR3 DNA sequence: TGTGCCAGCAGCTTGGCCCCAAGAGGGTTAACTGGAAACACCATATATTTT. The encoded protein is CASSLAPRGLTGNTIYF.

The genes are TRBV27 and TRBJ1-5; 8 bases map to TRBD1. The trim removed 0 bases at V and 7 bases at J, leaving 5 bases unmatched. The CDR3 sequence is 15 residues long. Looked up from germline, CDR1 is MNHEY and CDR2 is SMNVEV (reference sequence). This CDR3 reads CASSLSTGGGQPQHF. The CDR3 DNA follows: TGTGCCAGCAGTTTATCCACAGGGGGGGGACAGCCCCAGCATTTT.

The chain uses TRBV4-2 and TRBJ1-2, with a weak D call TRBD1 (5 bases). This CDR3 region has 15 residues. Germline CDR1 LGHNA, CDR2 YNFKEQ. Deletions cut 0 bases from V and 3 bases from J, with 11 bases between. As DNA, the CDR3 is TGTGCCAGCAGCCAAGAAAGGCGACAGCACTATGGCTACACCTTC. Its translation is CASSQERRQHYGYTF.

By proportion, this clone is medium-sized. The rearrangement links TRBV30 to TRBJ1-2, with D uncertain. This CDR3 region has 13 residues. CDR1 GTSNPN and CDR2 SVGIG come from the germline V gene (reference sequence). The V end lost 0 bases, the J end lost 5 bases, and 10 bases lay between the germline ends. The DNA for the CDR3 is TGTGCCTGGAGTGTACCGACACATTATGGCTACACCTTC. Protein: CAWSVPTHYGYTF. Full variable domain (rest looked up from reference TRBV30 and TRBJ1-2): SQTIHQWPATLVQPVGSPLSLECTVEGTSNPNLYWYRQAAGRGLQLLFYSVGIGQISSEVPQNLSASRPQDRQFILSSKKLLLSDSGFYLCAWSVPTHYGYTFGSGTRLTVV.

In this sample, this clone turned up a few times. This chain joins TRBV3-1 (or the pseudogene TRBV3-2) and TRBJ1-4; D call uncertain. This CDR3 contains 14 residues. Between the trimmed V and J ends, which lost 5 bases and 5 bases, there was a span of 12 bases. Germline values: CDR1 LGHDT, CDR2 YNNKEL (reference sequence). CDR3 protein: CASSSHPLNEKLFF. DNA of the CDR3: TGTGCCAGCAGCTCACACCCCTTAAATGAAAAACTGTTTTTT.

J is TRBJ2-4 and V is TRBV19; maybe TRBD2 (5 bases). This CDR3 region has 16 residues. The germline CDR1 and CDR2 sequences are LNHDA and SQIVND (reference sequence). V shed 5 bases and J shed 0 bases, with 14 bases lying between them. The CDR3 DNA sequence: TGTGCCAGTAGTCCTGGGAGCGGTGGAGCCAAAAACATTCAGTACTTC. This gives the protein CASSPGSGGAKNIQYF.

This rearrangement joins TRBV4-3 to TRBJ2-7, with TRBD1 identical over 9 bases. Germline-derived CDR1 and CDR2 are LGHNA and YSLEER. This CDR3 contains 16 residues. V shed 1 base and J 2 bases; nucleotides not matched to a gene: 6. The CDR3 nucleotides are TGCGCCAGCAGCCAAGGTTGGACAGGGGAAACCTACGAGCAGTACTTC. Its protein product is CASSQGWTGETYEQYF.

DNA for the CDR3: TGTGCCAGCAGCTCGATCAGGGATGAGCAGTTCTTC. Translation: CASSSIRDEQFF. J is TRBJ2-1 and V is TRBV7-9; TRBD1 might be the D (5 bases). The CDR3 runs to 12 residues. V dropped 4 bases and J dropped 8 bases, with 9 bases sitting between them. Looked up from germline, CDR1 is SEHNR and CDR2 is FQNEAQ (reference sequence). The full variable domain, completed using reference TRBV7-9 and TRBJ2-1, is DTGVSQNPRHKITKRGQNVTFRCDPISEHNRLYWYRQTLGQGPEFLTYFQNEAQLEKSRLLSDRFSAERPKGSFSTLEIQRTEQGDSAMYLCASSSIRDEQFFGPGTRLTVL.

The J gene is TRBJ2-5, the V gene TRBV18; 8 nucleotides line up with TRBD1. In germline, CDR1 is KGHSH, CDR2 LQKENI. The CDR3 length is 13 residues. V dropped 4 bases and J dropped 5; count of bases not matched to a gene: 3. The DNA of the CDR3 is TGTGCCAGCTCACGGGGACAGGCGGAGACCCAGTACTTC. This translates into CASSRGQAETQYF. Supplemented by reference TRBV18 and TRBJ2-5, the full variable domain reads NAGVMQNPRHLVRRRGQEARLRCSPMKGHSHVYWYRQLPEEGLKFMVYLQKENIIDESGMPKERFSAEFPKEGPSILRIQQVVRGDSAAYFCASSRGQAETQYFGPGTRLLVL.

The chain carries TRBV30 and TRBJ1-1; TRBD1 aligns across 8 bases. V shed 8 bases and J 1 base; nucleotides not matched to a gene: 6. The CDR3 consists of 13 residues. CDR1 is GTSNPN and CDR2 is SVGIG in the germline V gene (reference sequence). For the CDR3, the DNA is TGTGCCGGACAGGGCCTCCGGAACACTGAAGCTTTCTTT. Amino acids: CAGQGLRNTEAFF.

The count of this clone is one. The CDR3 reads CASSPARVRGEKLFF. The CDR3 nucleotides read TGTGCCAGCTCACCAGCCCGGGTCAGAGGTGAAAAACTGTTTTTT. The chain is built from TRBV18 and TRBJ1-4; no definite D call. Per the germline V gene, CDR1 is KGHSH and CDR2 is LQKENI. V was pared by 2 bases and J by 7 bases, with 14 bases between. The CDR3 runs to 15 residues.

This chain links TRBV5-4 with TRBJ2-2; TRBD2 matches 9 bases. This CDR3 has 15 amino acids. Germline CDR1 and CDR2: SGHNT and YYREEE (reference sequence). The V segment lost 0 bases and the J segment 6 bases; nucleotides outside the gene matches: 3. The CDR3, as DNA: TGTGCCAGCAGCTTGGATGCGGGGGGGGCCGGGGAGCTGTTTTTT. Translating it yields CASSLDAGGAGELFF.